The present entry profiles one T cell receptor (beta chain) with its context. From germline, CDR1 is MNHEY and CDR2 SMNVEV (reference sequence). Trimming took off 5 bases at V and 0 bases at J, with 10 bases between the two ends. CDR3 size: 14 residues. The data were taken from a study of blood T cell repertoires in COVID-19. On the study more broadly: Acute and convalescent COVID-19 specimens originated in the United States, Italy and Spain.

In assigning cohorts, the study relied on participant-reported clinical history. Recovered status in Cohort 3 required two negative PCRs, clearance, or symptom resolution. The assay was immunoSEQ multiplex PCR, and TCRdb's table has in-frame clones only and misses some. The table has a few hundred thousand clones, roughly nine tenths seen once. This rearrangement joins TRBV27 to TRBJ1-1; D uncertain. This sequence originates from a young woman who had recovered from COVID-19. Sequenced material: PBMCs or T cells enriched from blood (not recorded which). This CDR3 reads CASSAHTLNTEAFF. Written as DNA, the CDR3 is TGTGCCAGCAGTGCGCATACCTTGAACACTGAAGCTTTCTTT.